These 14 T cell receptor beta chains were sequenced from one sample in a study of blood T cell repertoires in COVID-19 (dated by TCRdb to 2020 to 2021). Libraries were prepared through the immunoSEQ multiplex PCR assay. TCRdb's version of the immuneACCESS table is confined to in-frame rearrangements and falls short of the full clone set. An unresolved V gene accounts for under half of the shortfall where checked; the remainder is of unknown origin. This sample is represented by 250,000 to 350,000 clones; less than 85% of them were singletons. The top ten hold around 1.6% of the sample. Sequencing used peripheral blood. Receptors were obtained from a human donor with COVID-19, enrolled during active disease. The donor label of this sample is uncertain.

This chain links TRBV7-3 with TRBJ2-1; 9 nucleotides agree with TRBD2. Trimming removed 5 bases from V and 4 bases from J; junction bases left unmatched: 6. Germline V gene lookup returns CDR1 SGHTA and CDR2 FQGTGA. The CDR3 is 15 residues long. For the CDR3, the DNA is TGTGCCAGCAGCAAACTAGCGGGCAGGTACAATGAGCAGTTCTTC. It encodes CASSKLAGRYNEQFF.

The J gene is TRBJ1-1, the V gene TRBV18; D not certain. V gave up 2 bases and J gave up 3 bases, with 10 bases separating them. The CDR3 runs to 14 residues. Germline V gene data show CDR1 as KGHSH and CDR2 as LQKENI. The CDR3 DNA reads TGTGCCAGCTCACCAGCGCGGGCGGACACTGAAGCTTTCTTT. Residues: CASSPARADTEAFF.

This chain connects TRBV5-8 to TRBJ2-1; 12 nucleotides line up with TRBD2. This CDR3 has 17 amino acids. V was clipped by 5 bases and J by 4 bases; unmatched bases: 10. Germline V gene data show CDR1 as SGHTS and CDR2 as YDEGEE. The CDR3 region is CASSSPSTSGRYNEQFF. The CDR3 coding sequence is TGTGCCAGCAGTTCCCCCTCCACTAGCGGGAGGTACAATGAGCAGTTCTTC.

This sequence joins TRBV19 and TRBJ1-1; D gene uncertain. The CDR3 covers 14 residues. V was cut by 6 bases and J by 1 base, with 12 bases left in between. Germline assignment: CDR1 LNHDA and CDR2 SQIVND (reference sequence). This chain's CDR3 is CASRINQENTEAFF. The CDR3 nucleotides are TGTGCCAGTAGAATTAATCAGGAGAACACTGAAGCTTTCTTT.

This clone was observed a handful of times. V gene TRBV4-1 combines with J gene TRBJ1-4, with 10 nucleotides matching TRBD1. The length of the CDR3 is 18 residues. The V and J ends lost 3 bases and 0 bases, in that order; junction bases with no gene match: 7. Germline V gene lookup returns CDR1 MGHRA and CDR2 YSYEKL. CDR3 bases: TGCGCCAGCAGCCACGCTGGACAGGGGGAGACAACTAATGAAAAACTGTTTTTT. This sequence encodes CASSHAGQGETTNEKLFF.

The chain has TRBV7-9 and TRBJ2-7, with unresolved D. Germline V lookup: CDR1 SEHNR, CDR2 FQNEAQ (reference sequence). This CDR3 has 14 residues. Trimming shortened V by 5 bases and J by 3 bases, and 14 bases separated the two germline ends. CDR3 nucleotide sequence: TGTGCCAGCAGCCTCGGGTCCTCCCACTACGAGCAGTACTTC. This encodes CASSLGSSHYEQYF.

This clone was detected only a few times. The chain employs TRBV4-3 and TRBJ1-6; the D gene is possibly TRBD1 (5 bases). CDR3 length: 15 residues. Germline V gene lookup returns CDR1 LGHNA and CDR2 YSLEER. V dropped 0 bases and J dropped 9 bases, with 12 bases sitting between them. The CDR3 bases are TGCGCCAGCAGCCAAGATCCAGGGCAGGGTTCACCCCTCCACTTT. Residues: CASSQDPGQGSPLHF.

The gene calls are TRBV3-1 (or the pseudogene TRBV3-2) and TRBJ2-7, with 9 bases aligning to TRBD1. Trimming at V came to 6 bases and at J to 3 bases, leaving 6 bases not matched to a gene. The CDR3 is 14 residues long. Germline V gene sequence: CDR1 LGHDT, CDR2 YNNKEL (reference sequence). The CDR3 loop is CASRLQGAHYEQYF. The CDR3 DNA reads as TGTGCCAGCAGGCTACAGGGGGCACACTACGAGCAGTACTTC.

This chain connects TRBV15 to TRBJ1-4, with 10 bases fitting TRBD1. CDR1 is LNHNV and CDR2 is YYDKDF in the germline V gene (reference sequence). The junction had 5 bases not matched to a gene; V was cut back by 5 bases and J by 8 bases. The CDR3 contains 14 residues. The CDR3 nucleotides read TGTGCCACCAGCGGGGACAGGGGAAGAGAAAAACTGTTTTTT. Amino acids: CATSGDRGREKLFF.

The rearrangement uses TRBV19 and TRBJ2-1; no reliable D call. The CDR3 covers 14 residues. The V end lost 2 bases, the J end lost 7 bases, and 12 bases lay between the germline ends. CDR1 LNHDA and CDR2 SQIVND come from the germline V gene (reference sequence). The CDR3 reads CASSIREARNEQFF. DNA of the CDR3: TGTGCCAGTAGTATACGTGAGGCCCGGAATGAGCAGTTCTTC.

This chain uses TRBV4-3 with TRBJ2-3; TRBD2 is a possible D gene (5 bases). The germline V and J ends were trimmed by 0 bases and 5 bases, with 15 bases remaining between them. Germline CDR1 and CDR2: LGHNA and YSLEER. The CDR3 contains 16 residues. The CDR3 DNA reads TGCGCCAGCAGCCAAGATCGGGCTAGCATCCAAGATACGCAGTATTTT. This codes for CASSQDRASIQDTQYF.

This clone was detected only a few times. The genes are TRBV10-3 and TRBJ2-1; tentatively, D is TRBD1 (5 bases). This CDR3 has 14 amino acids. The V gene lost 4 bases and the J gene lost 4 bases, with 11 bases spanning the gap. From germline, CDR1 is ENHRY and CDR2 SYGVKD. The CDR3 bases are TGTGCCATCAGTGTTGAGCGACAGTACAATGAGCAGTTCTTC. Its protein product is CAISVERQYNEQFF.

CDR3 DNA sequence: TGTGCCAGCAGCCAAGGGACTAGCGGGAGGGAGACCCAGTACTTC. Translated: CASSQGTSGRETQYF. This chain joins TRBV4-2 and TRBJ2-5, with TRBD2 matching over 14 bases. Trimming at V came to 1 base and at J to 5 bases, leaving 0 bases not matched to a gene. Germline V gene data show CDR1 as LGHNA and CDR2 as YNFKEQ. The CDR3 runs to 15 residues.

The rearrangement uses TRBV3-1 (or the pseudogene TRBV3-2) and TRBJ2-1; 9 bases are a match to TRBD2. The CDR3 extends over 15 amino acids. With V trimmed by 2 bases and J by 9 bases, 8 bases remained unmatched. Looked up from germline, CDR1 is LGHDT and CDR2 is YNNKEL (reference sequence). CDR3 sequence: CASSQSAGGLGEQFF. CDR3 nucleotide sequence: TGTGCCAGCAGCCAATCGGCGGGAGGGCTAGGTGAGCAGTTCTTC.